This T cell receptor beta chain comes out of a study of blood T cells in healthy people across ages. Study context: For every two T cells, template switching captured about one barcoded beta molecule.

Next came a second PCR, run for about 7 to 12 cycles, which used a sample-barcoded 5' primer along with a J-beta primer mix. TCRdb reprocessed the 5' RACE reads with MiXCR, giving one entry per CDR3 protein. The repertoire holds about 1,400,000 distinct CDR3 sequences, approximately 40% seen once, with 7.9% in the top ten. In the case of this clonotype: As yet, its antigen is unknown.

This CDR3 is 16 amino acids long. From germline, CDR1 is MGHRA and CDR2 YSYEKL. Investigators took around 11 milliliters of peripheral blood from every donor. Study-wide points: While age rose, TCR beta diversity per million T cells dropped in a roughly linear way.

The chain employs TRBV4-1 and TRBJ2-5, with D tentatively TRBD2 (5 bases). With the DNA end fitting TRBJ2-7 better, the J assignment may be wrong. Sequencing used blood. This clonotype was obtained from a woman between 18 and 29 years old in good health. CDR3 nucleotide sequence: TGCGCCAGCAGCCAAGTCCCCGGGGTCCAGGAGTACGAGCAGTACTTC. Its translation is CASSQVPGVQEYEQYF.